The subject of this entry is one T cell receptor beta chain. Its matching antigen is unknown. The entry originates in a study of Ad26.COV2.S vaccination and SARS-CoV-2 variants. Study in general: A COV1001 Ad26.COV2.S trial-arm participant provided the sample.

The CDR3 has 14 amino acids. CDR1 is SGDLS and CDR2 is YYNGEE in the germline V gene. V was shortened by 3 bases and J by 1 base, with 10 bases between the two germline ends. Clones were sequenced by immunoSEQ multiplex PCR, and TCRdb holds only the in-frame ones, with some missing. The sample carries over 400,000 clones, around 93% recorded once. The study's findings and limits: Using TCR breadth and depth analyses may have led to underestimated total T cell responses. Considerable breadth of spike-specific CD8+ and CD4+ T cell responses has reportedly been documented following vaccination.

The treatment was: some 19 received Ad26.COV2.S at low or high dose, single or two shots; 5 received placebo; per-sample allocation not given. At day 63 after the first vaccine or placebo injection, samples were drawn. The sequencing here drew on peripheral blood, taken in a trial of Ad26.COV2.S vaccine versus placebo. This TCR derives from a person between 18 and 60 years old who received the Ad26.COV2.S COVID-19 vaccine or a placebo. This chain links TRBV9 with TRBJ1-1; no firm D call. DNA of the CDR3: TGTGCCAGCAGCGGAACCATGGGGAACACTGAAGCTTTCTTT. Protein product: CASSGTMGNTEAFF.